The 19 T cell receptor beta chains below were found in one sample sequenced in a study of blood T cell repertoires in COVID-19. Only in-frame clones appear in the TCRdb table, and some are missing; sequencing was by immunoSEQ multiplex PCR. The sample includes 300,000 to 350,000 clones, about 91% of them seen just once. Sequencing used PBMCs or T cells enriched from blood (not recorded which). These receptors were obtained from a young woman who had recovered from COVID-19.

The V call is TRBV2, the J call TRBJ2-7; no firm D call. Germline V gene sequence: CDR1 SNHLY, CDR2 FYNNEI. The CDR3 has 11 amino acids. V lost 6 bases and J lost 3, with 6 bases in between. Here the CDR3 DNA reads TGTGCCAGCAGAATCCACTACGAGCAGTACTTC. It encodes CASRIHYEQYF.

This sequence joins TRBV6-2 or TRBV6-3 and TRBJ2-7; D might be TRBD1 (6 bases). The CDR3 sequence is 14 residues long. Germline CDR1 MNHEY, CDR2 SVGEGT. V lost 5 bases, J lost 2 bases, and 13 bases lay in between. In nucleotides, the CDR3 is TGTGCCAGCAGTAGGACAGACCTCACCTACGAGCAGTACTTC. It encodes CASSRTDLTYEQYF.

This chain links TRBV19 with TRBJ1-1; D ambiguous. The V end was cut by 2 bases, the J end by 0 bases, with 16 bases between. The CDR3 is made up of 17 amino acids. Germline lookup yields CDR1 LNHDA and CDR2 SQIVND (reference sequence). CDR3 residues: CASSISTGATLNTEAFF. The CDR3 nucleotides are TGTGCCAGTAGTATATCGACTGGAGCGACCCTGAACACTGAAGCTTTCTTT.

In DNA, the CDR3 is TGTGCCAGCAGGGCTGGCATCAGCAATCAGCCCCAGCATTTT. It specifies CASRAGISNQPQHF. The rearrangement uses TRBV28 and TRBJ1-5; no reliable D call. The CDR3 is 14 amino acids. Looked up from germline, CDR1 is MDHEN and CDR2 is SYDVKM. V lost 6 bases and J lost 1, with 10 bases in between.

The rearrangement joins TRBV15 to TRBJ1-2, with TRBD1 matching 7 bases. After removal of 0 bases from V and 3 bases from J, the junction contained 10 bases not matched to a gene. Looked up from germline, CDR1 is LNHNV and CDR2 is YYDKDF (reference sequence). The CDR3 is 17 amino acids. CDR3 DNA: TGTGCCACCAGCAGAGATTTGAGGGGGCGGGAAGACTATGGCTACACCTTC. It translates to CATSRDLRGREDYGYTF. Together with reference TRBV15 and TRBJ1-2, the CDR3 gives the full variable domain: DAMVIQNPRYQVTQFGKPVTLSCSQTLNHNVMYWYQQKSSQAPKLLFHYYDKDFNNEADTPDNFQSRRPNTSFCFLDIRSPGLGDTAMYLCATSRDLRGREDYGYTFGSGTRLTVV.

The chain is built from TRBV7-9 and TRBJ2-1; D is unclear. The CDR3 runs to 12 residues. CDR1 is SEHNR and CDR2 is FQNEAQ in the germline V gene (reference sequence). Trimming stripped 5 bases from V and 4 bases from J, with 6 bases between. The DNA for the CDR3 is TGTGCCAGCAGCCCCAATTACAATGAGCAGTTCTTC. Translated: CASSPNYNEQFF.

The V call is TRBV4-1, the J call TRBJ2-1, with TRBD2 matching 7 bases. From germline, CDR1 is MGHRA and CDR2 YSYEKL. The CDR3 has 16 residues. J was trimmed by 10 bases and V by 1 base; bases with no gene match: 13. This CDR3 reads CASSQGPKRDSEEQFF. CDR3 DNA: TGCGCCAGCAGCCAAGGTCCAAAGCGGGACTCAGAAGAGCAGTTCTTC.

The CDR3 reads CAWSQDRGRDTQYF. CDR3 nucleotides: TGTGCCTGGAGTCAGGACAGGGGCAGGGATACGCAGTATTTT. The chain has TRBV30 and TRBJ2-3, with TRBD1 matching 9 bases. CDR3 length: 14 amino acids. Germline V gives CDR1 GTSNPN, CDR2 SVGIG (reference sequence). J lost 6 bases, V lost 2 bases, and 6 bases had no gene match.

This clone came up a few times. The chain carries TRBV7-9 and TRBJ1-4; 7 positions agree with TRBD1. This CDR3 comprises 16 residues. CDR1 and CDR2 (germline): SEHNR, FQNEAQ (reference sequence). The junction had 10 bases not matched to a gene; V was cut back by 5 bases and J by 4 bases. Written as DNA, the CDR3 is TGTGCCAGCAGCCTTTTAAGGGACAGACGTAATGAAAAACTGTTTTTT. It codes for CASSLLRDRRNEKLFF.

This chain links TRBV2 with TRBJ2-2, with 7 nucleotides matching TRBD2. The CDR3 has 15 residues. V was pared by 2 bases and J by 1 base, with 1 base of the junction left unmatched. Germline assignment: CDR1 SNHLY and CDR2 FYNNEI. CDR3 sequence (DNA): TGTGCCAGCAGTGAAACTAGCGAGAACACCGGGGAGCTGTTTTTT. Translating it yields CASSETSENTGELFF.

The chain couples TRBV28 to TRBJ2-3, with 7 bases lining up with TRBD1. The trim removed 6 bases at V and 3 bases at J, leaving 12 bases unmatched. In germline, CDR1 is MDHEN, CDR2 SYDVKM. The CDR3 is 16 amino acids. The CDR3 reads CASSSYRQGITDTQYF. CDR3 DNA: TGTGCCAGCAGCTCCTACCGACAGGGTATAACAGATACGCAGTATTTT.

This chain links TRBV28 with TRBJ2-7, with 7 bases that match TRBD2. The germline CDR1 and CDR2 sequences are MDHEN and SYDVKM. J was trimmed by 9 bases and V by 8 bases; bases with no gene match: 16. The CDR3 is 14 amino acids. The DNA for the CDR3 is TGTGCCAGCTACCCCAACCAGGGAGGGCGTCGGCAGTACTTC. Translating it yields CASYPNQGGRRQYF.

This clone was seen only a few times. This chain uses TRBV27 with TRBJ2-5; 12 nucleotides match TRBD2. CDR1 MNHEY and CDR2 SMNVEV come from the germline V gene (reference sequence). This CDR3 contains 16 residues. The V segment lost 5 bases and the J segment 1 base; nucleotides outside the gene matches: 5. The CDR3 reads CASSPLAGGRQETQYF. CDR3 nucleotide sequence: TGTGCCAGCAGTCCACTAGCGGGGGGACGCCAAGAGACCCAGTACTTC.

The CDR3, as DNA: TGTGCCAGCAGTCATATCCCTAGCGGTACCTACAATGAGCAGTTCTTC. Translation gives CASSHIPSGTYNEQFF. The chain couples TRBV6-4 to TRBJ2-1, with 7 positions matching TRBD2. The junction had 9 bases not matched to a gene; V was cut back by 5 bases and J by 2 bases. The length of the CDR3 is 16 residues. Germline lookup yields CDR1 MRHNA and CDR2 SNTAGT.

The CDR3 is CASSVDLGLEEKLFF. In DNA, the CDR3 is TGTGCCAGCAGCGTAGATCTGGGGCTGGAAGAAAAACTGTTTTTT. The chain is built from TRBV9 and TRBJ1-4; D is perhaps TRBD1 (5 bases). Per germline, CDR1 SGDLS and CDR2 YYNGEE. This CDR3 region has 15 residues. Trimming pared 0 bases from V and 8 bases from J, leaving 14 bases between. The full variable domain, with the rest looked up from reference TRBV9 and TRBJ1-4, is DSGVTQTPKHLITATGQRVTLRCSPRSGDLSVYWYQQSLDQGLQFLIQYYNGEERAKGNILERFSAQQFPDLHSELNLSSLELGDSALYFCASSVDLGLEEKLFFGSGTQLSVL.

The V and J genes are TRBV20-1 and TRBJ2-1, with D possibly matching TRBD1 (6 bases). This CDR3 is 13 amino acids long. V lost 3 bases, J lost 5 bases, and 11 bases lay in between. Germline assignment: CDR1 DFQATT and CDR2 SNEGSKA (reference sequence). Here the CDR3 DNA reads TGCAGTGCTAGTTCGTCAGGGGACAATGAGCAGTTCTTC. Residues: CSASSSGDNEQFF.

The V and J genes are TRBV6-2 or TRBV6-3 and TRBJ1-2; the D gene is possibly TRBD1 (5 bases). Between the trimmed V and J ends, which lost 6 bases and 3 bases, there was a span of 14 bases. The CDR3 is 14 amino acids. Germline CDR1 is MNHEY and CDR2 is SVGEGT. The CDR3 DNA follows: TGTGCCAGCAGCCAAGCGGGGACCTACTATGGCTACACCTTC. Residues: CASSQAGTYYGYTF.

The J gene is TRBJ2-1, the V gene TRBV3-1 (or the pseudogene TRBV3-2); D unresolved. This CDR3 contains 15 residues. Looked up from germline, CDR1 is LGHDT and CDR2 is YNNKEL (reference sequence). The V end lost 1 base, the J end lost 6 bases, and 13 bases lay between the germline ends. The CDR3 coding sequence is TGTGCCAGCAGCCAAGGTGGGCCCCGTGGCAATGAGCAGTTCTTC. It translates to CASSQGGPRGNEQFF.

This clone appeared a few times. The chain recombines TRBV18 with TRBJ2-7, with D tentatively TRBD1 (6 bases). The CDR3 extends over 13 amino acids. Trimming took 3 bases from V and 5 from J, leaving 11 bases between them. Germline lookup yields CDR1 KGHSH and CDR2 LQKENI. Here the CDR3 DNA reads TGTGCCAGCTCACCGACAGGCGTCGACGAGCAGTACTTC. Its translation is CASSPTGVDEQYF. Drawing the rest from reference TRBV18 and TRBJ2-7, the complete variable domain is NAGVMQNPRHLVRRRGQEARLRCSPMKGHSHVYWYRQLPEEGLKFMVYLQKENIIDESGMPKERFSAEFPKEGPSILRIQQVVRGDSAAYFCASSPTGVDEQYFGPGTRLTVT.